The 27 T cell receptor beta chains below come from one sample, sequenced in a study of shared clonotypes between healthy human individuals. Clones were sequenced by immunoSEQ multiplex PCR, and TCRdb holds only the in-frame ones, with some missing. The data hold around 2.5 million clones, with 93% observed a single time. Sequenced material: naive CD4+ T cells from PBMCs. Subset defined: CD45RA+ positively selected. The receptor source for this set is a man between 18 and 29 years old in good health. Some clones in this sample may be carry-over from other donors' samples.

V is TRBV7-3 and J is TRBJ2-2, with TRBD1 matching over 9 bases. Looked up from germline, CDR1 is SGHTA and CDR2 is FQGTGA. CDR3 length: 13 amino acids. Trimming removed 5 bases from V and 7 bases from J; junction bases left unmatched: 2. The CDR3 sequence is CASSTTGGGELFF. The CDR3 DNA follows: TGTGCCAGCAGCACGACAGGGGGCGGGGAGCTGTTTTTT.

The chain is built from TRBV7-9 and TRBJ1-5; TRBD1 matches 10 bases. Germline V gene lookup returns CDR1 SEHNR and CDR2 FQNEAQ (reference sequence). The junction had 2 bases not matched to a gene; V was cut back by 4 bases and J by 11 bases. This CDR3 comprises 12 residues. As DNA, the CDR3 is TGTGCCAGCAGCTCCGGGACAGGGGCCCAGCATTTT. This translates into CASSSGTGAQHF. Full variable domain (missing parts from reference TRBV7-9 and TRBJ1-5): DTGVSQNPRHKITKRGQNVTFRCDPISEHNRLYWYRQTLGQGPEFLTYFQNEAQLEKSRLLSDRFSAERPKGSFSTLEIQRTEQGDSAMYLCASSSGTGAQHFGDGTRLSIL.

The chain joins TRBV28 to TRBJ2-2, with D tentatively TRBD1 (6 bases). The CDR3 covers 15 residues. The germline gives CDR1 MDHEN, CDR2 SYDVKM. The V end lost 6 bases, the J end lost 5 bases, and 16 bases lay between the germline ends. CDR3 in amino acids: CASSPTGGGTGELFF. CDR3 bases: TGTGCCAGCAGCCCGACTGGGGGCGGAACCGGGGAGCTGTTTTTT. The full variable domain, in which reference TRBV28 and TRBJ2-2 provide the parts outside the CDR3, is DVKVTQSSRYLVKRTGEKVFLECVQDMDHENMFWYRQDPGLGLRLIYFSYDVKMKEKGDIPEGYSVSREKKERFSLILESASTNQTSMYLCASSPTGGGTGELFFGEGSRLTVL.

The chain recombines TRBV10-3 with TRBJ2-7; D call uncertain. Germline CDR1 is ENHRY and CDR2 is SYGVKD. Trimming took 4 bases from V and 2 from J, leaving 15 bases between them. This CDR3 is 15 amino acids long. The CDR3 bases are TGTGCCATCAGTGTAAAGACACCCGAGGCCTACGAGCAGTACTTC. Its translation is CAISVKTPEAYEQYF.

As concerns this clone: Other DNA sequences of this sample code for an identical CDR3. The chain is built from TRBV19 and TRBJ1-5, with unresolved D. The CDR3 extends over 13 amino acids. Per germline, CDR1 LNHDA and CDR2 SQIVND (reference sequence). Trimming removed 3 bases from V and 5 bases from J, with 8 bases in between. CDR3: CASSIRGDQPQHF. The CDR3 DNA reads TGTGCCAGTAGTATTCGCGGGGATCAGCCCCAGCATTTT.

The rearrangement uses TRBV18 and TRBJ2-7, with D perhaps matching TRBD1 (5 bases). Trimming left V 1 base short and J 3 bases short, with 7 bases between. This CDR3 is 13 amino acids long. Germline V gene data show CDR1 as KGHSH and CDR2 as LQKENI. CDR3 sequence reads: CASSPQDIYEQYF. CDR3 nucleotide sequence: TGTGCCAGCTCACCACAGGACATCTACGAGCAGTACTTC.

V is TRBV6-1 and J is TRBJ2-7; perhaps TRBD1 as D (6 bases). The CDR3 consists of 14 residues. Trimming took 6 bases from V and 3 from J, leaving 15 bases between them. CDR1 is MNHNS and CDR2 is SASEGT in the germline V gene. CDR3 sequence (DNA): TGTGCCAGCAGCGCCGGGACACGGGACTACGAGCAGTACTTC. This translates into CASSAGTRDYEQYF.

This clone occurred once. This chain connects TRBV7-2 to TRBJ2-7; D unclear. CDR1 is SGHTA and CDR2 is FQGNSA in the germline V gene. The CDR3 spans 12 residues. Trimming removed 4 bases at V and 2 bases at J, with 6 bases between. The CDR3 region is CASSSIPYEQYF. In DNA, the CDR3 is TGTGCCAGCAGCTCTATACCCTACGAGCAGTACTTC. Complete variable domain (other parts from reference TRBV7-2 and TRBJ2-7): GAGVSQSPSNKVTEKGKDVELRCDPISGHTALYWYRQSLGQGLEFLIYFQGNSAPDKSGLPSDRFSAERTGGSVSTLTIQRTQQEDSAVYLCASSSIPYEQYFGPGTRLTVT.

The CDR3 is CASSVRQPLAPGELFF. The CDR3 DNA sequence: TGTGCCAGCAGCGTACGACAACCACTAGCGCCCGGGGAGCTGTTTTTT. The J gene is TRBJ2-2, the V gene TRBV9, with 7 nucleotides matching TRBD2. Germline assignment: CDR1 SGDLS and CDR2 YYNGEE. With V trimmed by 1 base and J by 6 bases, 9 bases remained unmatched. The CDR3 is 16 residues long.

A remark on this clone: The sample contains more than one DNA sequence encoding this CDR3. The chain combines TRBV14 with TRBJ1-1; a weak D match, TRBD1 (6 bases). Trimming took off 1 base at V and 0 bases at J, with 6 bases between the two ends. CDR1 is SGHDN and CDR2 is FVKESK in the germline V gene. The CDR3 has 14 residues. CDR3 sequence: CASSQGQVNTEAFF. The CDR3 DNA reads as TGTGCCAGCAGCCAAGGACAGGTGAACACTGAAGCTTTCTTT.

The J gene is TRBJ2-1, the V gene TRBV29-1, with D possibly being TRBD2 (6 bases). With 6 bases removed from V and 2 bases from J, the gap between germline ends came to 20 bases. The CDR3 has 16 amino acids. Germline loops: CDR1 SQVTM, CDR2 ANQGSEA. For the CDR3, the DNA is TGCAGCGTGGCCGCCGGGACTTCCGATCCCTACAATGAGCAGTTCTTC. Translated, it gives CSVAAGTSDPYNEQFF.

The V gene is TRBV6-1, the J gene TRBJ2-7; D may be TRBD2 (6 bases). CDR3 length: 16 amino acids. With 4 bases removed from V and 3 bases from J, the gap between germline ends came to 19 bases. Looked up from germline, CDR1 is MNHNS and CDR2 is SASEGT. Written as DNA, the CDR3 is TGTGCCAGCAGTGCTCTGGGCGGCTGGGGGGACTACGAGCAGTACTTC. Protein product: CASSALGGWGDYEQYF.

The rearrangement links TRBV7-2 to TRBJ2-1, with 10 bases that match TRBD2. The germline CDR1 and CDR2 sequences are SGHTA and FQGNSA. The trim removed 4 bases at V and 7 bases at J, leaving 10 bases unmatched. This CDR3 spans 16 amino acids. The CDR3 DNA sequence: TGTGCCAGCAGCTCCGACCTAGCGGGAGTAAGGAATGAGCAGTTCTTC. Translation: CASSSDLAGVRNEQFF.

This clone was seen a single time. CDR3 loop: CASSQPVSSGNTIYF. For the CDR3, the DNA is TGTGCCAGCAGTCAACCAGTGTCCTCTGGAAACACCATATATTTT. The rearrangement joins TRBV28 to TRBJ1-3; D is uncertain. The CDR3 runs to 15 residues. Germline CDR1 reads MDHEN; CDR2 reads SYDVKM. The ends were cut back, 5 bases at V and 0 bases at J, with 11 bases in the middle.

The V and J genes are TRBV9 and TRBJ2-5; D ambiguous. Per germline, CDR1 SGDLS and CDR2 YYNGEE. The CDR3 contains 14 residues. V was pared by 0 bases and J by 2 bases, with 8 bases between. In DNA form, the CDR3 reads TGTGCCAGCAGCGTAGGAATTGGGCAAGAGACCCAGTACTTC. Protein product: CASSVGIGQETQYF.

A word on this clone: Other DNA sequences from this sample encode an identical CDR3 as well. The V gene is TRBV7-3, the J gene TRBJ2-3; D tentatively fits TRBD1 or TRBD2 (5 bases each). This CDR3 is 13 amino acids long. Per the germline V gene, CDR1 is SGHTA and CDR2 is FQGTGA. V shed 4 bases and J shed 4 bases, with 9 bases lying between them. In DNA, the CDR3 is TGTGCCAGCAGCTCCCGGGGCGCAGATACGCAGTATTTT. Its translation is CASSSRGADTQYF.

This chain links TRBV7-3 with TRBJ1-1; no reliable D call. The ends were cut back, 0 bases at V and 6 bases at J, with 8 bases in the middle. This CDR3 contains 13 residues. Germline loops: CDR1 SGHTA, CDR2 FQGTGA. In nucleotides, the CDR3 is TGTGCCAGCAGCTTAACCATTGGACCTGAAGCTTTCTTT. It specifies CASSLTIGPEAFF.

J is TRBJ2-5 and V is TRBV29-1; TRBD2 matches at 7 bases. The CDR3 contains 12 residues. CDR1 and CDR2 (germline): SQVTM, ANQGSEA. V was pared by 7 bases and J by 4 bases, with 6 bases of the junction left unmatched. CDR3 sequence: CSGGLPGETQYF. The CDR3 DNA reads TGCAGCGGGGGACTACCAGGAGAGACCCAGTACTTC.

The chain links TRBV30 to TRBJ1-1; a possible D gene is TRBD1 (5 bases). This CDR3 comprises 13 residues. Germline loops: CDR1 GTSNPN, CDR2 SVGIG (reference sequence). V was pared by 4 bases and J by 1 base, with 10 bases between. The chain's CDR3 is CAWKAQANTEAFF. Here the CDR3 DNA reads TGTGCCTGGAAGGCACAGGCGAACACTGAAGCTTTCTTT. The full variable domain, its missing parts supplied by reference TRBV30 and TRBJ1-1, is SQTIHQWPATLVQPVGSPLSLECTVEGTSNPNLYWYRQAAGRGLQLLFYSVGIGQISSEVPQNLSASRPQDRQFILSSKKLLLSDSGFYLCAWKAQANTEAFFGQGTRLTVV.

The chain recombines TRBV25-1 with TRBJ2-3; 9 nucleotides align to TRBD2. The CDR3 spans 16 residues. J was trimmed by 6 bases and V by 4 bases; bases with no gene match: 11. The germline V gene has CDR1 MGHDK and CDR2 SYGVNS. In DNA form, the CDR3 reads TGTGCCAGCAGTGCCGTGACTAGCGGAGGATCGGATACGCAGTATTTT. This encodes CASSAVTSGGSDTQYF. The variable domain in full, completed from reference TRBV25-1 and TRBJ2-3, reads EADIYQTPRYLVIGTGKKITLECSQTMGHDKMYWYQQDPGMELHLIHYSYGVNSTEKGDLSSESTVSRIRTEHFPLTLESARPSHTSQYLCASSAVTSGGSDTQYFGPGTRLTVL.

The chain has TRBV6-6 and TRBJ1-5; perhaps TRBD1 as D (6 bases). Germline V gives CDR1 MNHNY, CDR2 SVGAGI (reference sequence). V lost 6 bases to trimming and J lost 2 bases, with 17 bases between them. This CDR3 contains 16 residues. The DNA for the CDR3 is TGTGCCAGCAGCTCCAACGCTGGGGGCGGCAATCAGCCCCAGCATTTT. As protein: CASSSNAGGGNQPQHF.

The gene calls are TRBV5-1 and TRBJ2-1; weak D call: TRBD1 (5 bases). With 3 bases removed from V and 0 bases from J, the gap between germline ends came to 13 bases. Germline V CDR1 and CDR2: SGHRS, YFSETQ. The CDR3 sequence is 16 residues long. The CDR3 DNA sequence: TGCGCCAGCAGCTCGCCTGACAGAAGCTCCTACAATGAGCAGTTCTTC. Its protein is CASSSPDRSSYNEQFF.

V gene TRBV29-1 combines with J gene TRBJ1-4; 10 bases agree with TRBD1. Germline trimming cut 7 bases from V and 7 bases from J; bases unmatched to any gene: 15. CDR3 length equals 16 residues. In germline, CDR1 is SQVTM, CDR2 ANQGSEA. CDR3 region: CSAEGADRGQGEKLFF. The CDR3 coding sequence is TGCAGCGCCGAAGGGGCCGACAGGGGGCAGGGTGAAAAACTGTTTTTT. Supplemented by reference TRBV29-1 and TRBJ1-4, the full variable domain reads SAVISQKPSRDICQRGTSLTIQCQVDSQVTMMFWYRQQPGQSLTLIATANQGSEATYESGFVIDKFPISRPNLTFSTLTVSNMSPEDSSIYLCSAEGADRGQGEKLFFGSGTQLSVL.

The chain combines TRBV6-1 with TRBJ2-2; the D is unclear. This CDR3 is 14 amino acids long. Trimming left V 4 bases short and J 0 bases short, with 6 bases between. The germline V gene has CDR1 MNHNS and CDR2 SASEGT. CDR3 loop: CASSGVPNTGELFF. The CDR3 DNA reads as TGTGCCAGCAGTGGAGTCCCGAACACCGGGGAGCTGTTTTTT.

The chain recombines TRBV7-2 with TRBJ1-1; D is uncertain. The CDR3 covers 15 residues. V lost 5 bases, J lost 2 bases, and 15 bases lay in between. Looked up from germline, CDR1 is SGHTA and CDR2 is FQGNSA. CDR3 sequence reads: CASSRVFGRNTEAFF. CDR3 coding DNA: TGTGCCAGCAGCCGAGTGTTTGGCAGAAACACTGAAGCTTTCTTT.

The count of this clone is one. This sequence joins TRBV4-2 and TRBJ1-4; D is ambiguous. Germline V gene sequence: CDR1 LGHNA, CDR2 YNFKEQ. The V gene lost 1 base and the J gene lost 1 base, with 10 bases spanning the gap. The CDR3 is 16 amino acids. The CDR3 DNA is TGTGCCAGCAGCCAAGTGGCCCTTCTAACTAATGAAAAACTGTTTTTT. Translating it yields CASSQVALLTNEKLFF.

The V and J genes are TRBV5-4 and TRBJ2-1; TRBD2 agrees at 7 bases. The CDR3 extends over 16 amino acids. V was pared by 0 bases and J by 6 bases, with 9 bases of the junction left unmatched. Per the germline V gene, CDR1 is SGHNT and CDR2 is YYREEE (reference sequence). The DNA of the CDR3 is TGTGCCAGCAGCTTGGCCGCGGGAGCGCTAGGCAATGAGCAGTTCTTC. The encoded protein is CASSLAAGALGNEQFF.